The present entry profiles one T cell receptor beta chain with its context. Both 60 Vbeta primers and 13 Jbeta primers went into the PCR. Profiling relied on immunoSEQ multiplex PCR, and the TCRdb table lists in-frame clones only, not all of them. The data hold nearly 200,000 clones, with around 87% observed a single time. These data are taken from a study of cytomegalovirus exposure and HLA in healthy donors. CDR1 SGHRS and CDR2 YFSETQ come from the germline V gene. Trimming left V 0 bases short and J 8 bases short, with 9 bases between. The CDR3 is made up of 13 amino acids. The chain couples TRBV5-1 to TRBJ2-1; tentatively, D is TRBD1 (6 bases). The sequence was collected from a man younger than 40 in good health and CMV-seronegative. Sequencing input: PBMCs. The CDR3 is CASSLADRYEQFF. The CDR3 DNA follows: TGCGCCAGCAGCTTGGCCGACAGGTATGAGCAGTTCTTC.